This T cell receptor beta chain was profiled in a study of tumor T cells in aggressive B-cell lymphoma. Assay used: immunoSEQ multiplex PCR; TCRdb lists only in-frame clones, some missing. The data show 2,000 to 2,500 clones, about 90% seen once. Germline CDR1 and CDR2: SGHRS and YFSETQ. The CDR3 spans 14 residues. V gave up 1 base and J gave up 0 bases, with 8 bases separating them. The chain uses TRBV5-1 and TRBJ2-7; D possibly corresponds to TRBD2 (5 bases). The clonotype comes from an adult with diffuse large B cell lymphoma. The source material was tumor tissue. The CDR3 is CASSLSGASYEQYF. CDR3 in DNA: TGCGCCAGCAGCTTGAGCGGCGCCTCCTACGAGCAGTACTTC.